What follows is one TCR beta chain and its context. Only a few counts were recorded for this clone. It has no known antigen specificity. Nothing much larger sits one base from this clone, and base qualities are not available. What the time point label conveys for this sample: cells obtained before transplantation from donor or recipient. CD3+CD4+ and CD3+CD8+ populations were FACS-sorted from unstimulated pre-transplant donor and recipient cells taken from spleen or lymph nodes. The data originate from a study of graft-versus-host responses after intestinal transplantation (dated by TCRdb to the early 2020s). The study in broad terms: The transplants that recipients received were multivisceral, liver-intestinal, or isolated intestinal. A peak of at least 4% donor T cells among recipient peripheral blood mononuclear cells was the definition used for donor T cell macrochimerism. Anti-thymocyte globulin induction was given to all recipients, followed by maintenance tacrolimus and steroids for 3 to 4 years. After intestinal transplantation, graft-versus-host and host-versus-graft alloreactive T cell clones were followed in the graft, circulation and bone marrow using bulk TCR-beta CDR3 sequencing. Of the approximately 25 intestinal transplant recipients enrolled in the cohort, one of whom was a retransplant, 3 patients without pretransplant specimens were excluded. Rather than being sequenced by the commercial service, samples from three later patients were sequenced in-house on an Illumina MiSeq and processed with MiXCR. Alloreactive clones were identified by sequencing pre-transplant mixed lymphocyte reaction products and comparing them with unstimulated pre-transplant donor and recipient T cells.

Library construction relied on the immunoSEQ multiplex PCR assay. For most patients, genomic DNA was isolated using the Qiagen DNeasy Blood and Tissue Kit and was shipped frozen to Adaptive Biotechnologies for TCR sequencing. Adaptive Biotechnologies carried out high-throughput TCR-beta CDR3 sequencing of genomic DNA for most patients. The paper's processing steps were these. TCR sequencing data for 18 patients were retrieved from Adaptive's ImmunoSEQ software; a few other patients were processed with MiXCR and VDJtools. To correct CD4 versus CD8 sorting errors, any sequence found in both subsets at a frequency ratio below 5:1 was removed. CDR3 nucleotide sequences shared between donor and recipient were removed because their origin could not be assigned. At least 2-fold expansion over unstimulated cells and a minimum CFSE-low frequency of 0.002% (template counts) or 0.001% (read counts) were required for clones to be classified as alloreactive. Mappable clones were those detected in sequenced pre-transplant spleen, lymph node, or MLR CFSE-low populations of the donor or recipient. Cumulative frequency of alloreactive clones was calculated as a percentage of all sequences weighted by copy number. TCRdb retrieved this table from immuneACCESS and kept in-frame rearrangements only. Not all clones are present; in checked studies, unresolved V genes account for under half, and no reason is known for the remainder. V, J and clone size are those of that table, while D and trimming were read from the DNA. The sample table contains about 51,000 clones; only one count was recorded for around 90% of them. 0.62% of the sample belongs to the ten largest clones.

Per the germline V gene, KGHSH is the CDR1 and LQKENI is the CDR2. Including the terminal cysteine and phenylalanine, the CDR3 comprises 14 residues. The entry retains the CDR3 DNA only, 42 bases that are in frame from base 1. V lost 2 bases and J lost 2 bases, and the count of bases not matched to a germline gene is 3. Overall study outcomes, separate from this receptor: The conclusions were limited by the relatively low number and heterogeneity of the intestinal transplant patients. In patients with donor T cell macrochimerism, the allografts had high GvH to HvG T cell clonal ratios. GvH clones were detected in recipient bone marrow, and some of these GvH clones were observed earlier in ileal mucosa or blood, consistent with an intestinal mucosal origin. Early after transplant, declines in HvG clones were associated with peak levels of circulating GvH clones.

This clonotype was obtained from a human donor who was the organ donor for an intestinal transplant. This specimen was unstimulated CD4+ T cells sorted from spleen or lymph node cells, taken before transplant. This chain is built from TRBV18 and TRBJ2-7; TRBD2 matches 7 bases in the middle. The CDR3 reads as follows: CASSPGTKTYEQYF. The nucleotide sequence reads as follows: TGTGCCAGCTCACCAGGGACTAAGACCTACGAGCAGTACTTC.